The 14 T cell receptor beta chains below were found in one sample sequenced in a study of blood T cell repertoires in COVID-19. The data were produced by immunoSEQ multiplex PCR, yet TCRdb's version contains in-frame clones alone and is incomplete. The repertoire holds 130,000 or so clones, with about 89% as singletons. The specimen sequenced was peripheral blood. These receptors were taken from a man aged 50-60 years with active or convalescent COVID-19.

The chain uses TRBV5-1 and TRBJ2-1; 11 nucleotides align to TRBD2. The germline CDR1 and CDR2 sequences are SGHRS and YFSETQ. The CDR3 runs 15 residues. V lost 4 bases, J lost 8 bases, and 8 bases stayed unmatched. The CDR3 DNA reads TGCGCCAGCAGCGGCACTAGCGGGAGCTCTGATGAGCAGTTCTTC. It encodes CASSGTSGSSDEQFF.

The CDR3 bases are TGTGCCAGCAGCTCTAGGACTAGCGGGAAACTTGCCTACAATGAGCAGTTCTTC. This gives the protein CASSSRTSGKLAYNEQFF. V is TRBV3-1 (or the pseudogene TRBV3-2) and J is TRBJ2-1; 12 positions match TRBD2. V gave up 5 bases and J gave up 2 bases; unmatched junction bases: 10. CDR1 is LGHDT, CDR2 YNNKEL, per germline (reference sequence). The CDR3 sequence is 18 residues long.

This chain uses TRBV28 with TRBJ1-5, with 8 positions matching TRBD1. The CDR3 sequence is 15 residues long. Trimming cost V 5 bases and J 6 bases; bases outside gene matches: 9. CDR1 MDHEN and CDR2 SYDVKM come from the germline V gene. This CDR3 reads CASSPTGGGAQPQHF. CDR3 bases: TGTGCCAGCAGTCCCACAGGGGGGGGCGCTCAGCCCCAGCATTTT.

This chain links TRBV24-1 with TRBJ1-5, with D possibly being TRBD1 (5 bases). CDR3 length: 15 residues. The V gene's germline CDR1 is KGHDR and CDR2 SFDVKD. Trimming left V 4 bases short and J 4 bases short, with 13 bases between. CDR3 loop: CATSEGGRVNQPQHF. DNA for the CDR3: TGTGCCACCAGTGAGGGAGGCAGGGTAAATCAGCCCCAGCATTTT.

CDR3 DNA sequence: TGCAGCGTGGCGACAGGAGGAAATTCACCCCTCCACTTT. Its translation is CSVATGGNSPLHF. The chain couples TRBV29-1 to TRBJ1-6; D might be TRBD1 (6 bases). The CDR3 spans 13 residues. V gave up 6 bases and J gave up 7 bases, with 13 bases separating them. CDR1 and CDR2 (germline): SQVTM, ANQGSEA.

This clone has just one count. J is TRBJ1-2 and V is TRBV5-1, with TRBD1 matching 10 bases. After removal of 4 bases from V and 6 bases from J, the junction contained 18 bases not matched to a gene. Germline-derived CDR1 and CDR2 are SGHRS and YFSETQ. This CDR3 spans 18 amino acids. The CDR3 region is CASSTGPGQGGVSHGYTF. CDR3 in DNA: TGCGCCAGCAGCACCGGACCCGGACAGGGGGGTGTATCTCATGGCTACACCTTC.

This clone was counted a single time. The chain links TRBV9 to TRBJ2-3, with D perhaps TRBD1 (6 bases). Germline V lookup: CDR1 SGDLS, CDR2 YYNGEE. CDR3 length: 15 residues. V was pared by 1 base and J by 1 base, with 10 bases between. The CDR3 bases are TGTGCCAGCAGCGTAAGGGGGATTGGCACAGATACGCAGTATTTT. Its protein product is CASSVRGIGTDTQYF.

The rearrangement uses TRBV19 and TRBJ1-1; a weak D match, TRBD1 (6 bases). The length of the CDR3 is 14 residues. V lost 4 bases and J 2 bases, leaving 11 bases between the germline ends. Germline-derived CDR1 and CDR2 are LNHDA and SQIVND (reference sequence). CDR3 bases: TGTGCCAGTAGTACGGACAGTACTAACACTGAAGCTTTCTTT. Translating gives CASSTDSTNTEAFF.

The chain joins TRBV19 to TRBJ1-5; 9 bases align to TRBD1. Germline V gene lookup returns CDR1 LNHDA and CDR2 SQIVND (reference sequence). The length of the CDR3 is 15 residues. Germline trimming cut 10 bases from V and 4 bases from J; bases unmatched to any gene: 11. CDR3 in DNA: TGTGCCACTCCCCCGGGACAGGGATTTAATCAGCCCCAGCATTTT. This encodes CATPPGQGFNQPQHF.

The chain has TRBV7-2 and TRBJ2-3; TRBD1 might be the D (6 bases). Germline V lookup: CDR1 SGHTA, CDR2 FQGNSA. The CDR3 has 16 residues. V dropped 1 base and J dropped 2 bases, with 13 bases sitting between them. CDR3 sequence: CASSLDLGAVTDTQYF. The DNA of the CDR3 is TGTGCCAGCAGCTTAGATCTGGGGGCGGTCACAGATACGCAGTATTTT. Supplemented by reference TRBV7-2 and TRBJ2-3, the full variable domain reads GAGVSQSPSNKVTEKGKDVELRCDPISGHTALYWYRQSLGQGLEFLIYFQGNSAPDKSGLPSDRFSAERTGGSVSTLTIQRTQQEDSAVYLCASSLDLGAVTDTQYFGPGTRLTVL.

The chain has TRBV7-8 and TRBJ1-1; D is undetermined. CDR3 length equals 14 residues. CDR1 is SGHVS and CDR2 is FQNEAQ in the germline V gene. V lost 1 base to trimming and J lost 2 bases, with 8 bases between them. The CDR3 sequence: CASSLGPVNTEAFF. The CDR3 coding sequence is TGTGCCAGCAGCTTAGGTCCGGTTAACACTGAAGCTTTCTTT.

V usage is TRBV19 and J usage is TRBJ2-2; a possible D gene is TRBD1 (6 bases). CDR3 length: 14 residues. Germline V gene data show CDR1 as LNHDA and CDR2 as SQIVND (reference sequence). Between the trimmed V and J ends, which lost 6 bases and 7 bases, there was a span of 15 bases. CDR3 DNA: TGTGCCAGTAGGGCCACAGGGTTGGGCGGGGAGCTGTTTTTT. Translation gives CASRATGLGGELFF.

This sequence joins TRBV29-1 and TRBJ2-2; 8 bases are shared with TRBD1. Germline CDR1 is SQVTM and CDR2 is ANQGSEA. The J segment lost 0 bases and the V segment lost 7 bases, leaving 4 bases of the junction unmatched. This CDR3 is 14 amino acids long. The CDR3 region is CSATGGANTGELFF. The CDR3 region has the DNA TGCAGCGCCACAGGGGGAGCGAACACCGGGGAGCTGTTTTTT.

The genes are TRBV6-5 and TRBJ1-1; a weak D match, TRBD1 (5 bases). The CDR3 is 13 amino acids. Germline-derived CDR1 and CDR2 are MNHEY and SVGAGI. The V gene lost 10 bases and the J gene lost 0 bases, with 12 bases spanning the gap. CDR3 coding DNA: TGTGCCACCAATCAGGGTATGAACACTGAAGCTTTCTTT. Translating it yields CATNQGMNTEAFF.